This TCR beta chain was identified in a study of blood T cells in healthy people across ages. The V and J ends lost 3 bases and 0 bases respectively, with 18 bases between them. This CDR3 is built from 17 residues. CDR1 is DFQATT, CDR2 SNEGSKA, per germline (reference sequence). Combining a sample-barcoded 5' primer with a J-beta primer mix, a second PCR ran for roughly 7 to 12 cycles. In TCRdb, the 5' RACE reads were re-called with MiXCR into one record per CDR3 protein. The table lists about 1 million distinct CDR3 sequences, 45% of them singletons. This clonotype was counted a few times. Sequences were obtained from blood. The chain carries TRBV20-1 and TRBJ1-5, with TRBD1 as a possible D gene (6 bases). The sequence derives from a woman between 55 and 75 years old in good health. The CDR3 region is CSASRMWGADSNQPQHF. DNA of the CDR3: TGCAGTGCTAGTAGGATGTGGGGGGCTGATAGCAATCAGCCCCAGCATTTT.